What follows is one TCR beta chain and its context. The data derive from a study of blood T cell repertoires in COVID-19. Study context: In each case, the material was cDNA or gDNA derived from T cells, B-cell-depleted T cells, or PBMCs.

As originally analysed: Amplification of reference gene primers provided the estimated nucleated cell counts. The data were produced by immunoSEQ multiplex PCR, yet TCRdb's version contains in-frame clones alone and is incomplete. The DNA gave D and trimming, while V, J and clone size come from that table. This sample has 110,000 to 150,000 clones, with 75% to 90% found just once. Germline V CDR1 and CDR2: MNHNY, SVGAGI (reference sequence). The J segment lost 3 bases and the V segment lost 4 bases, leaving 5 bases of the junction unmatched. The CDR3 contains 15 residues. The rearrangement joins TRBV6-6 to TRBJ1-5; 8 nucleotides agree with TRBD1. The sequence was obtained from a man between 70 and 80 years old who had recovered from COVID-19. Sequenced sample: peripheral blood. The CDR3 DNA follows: TGTGCCAGCAGTTTGAGGACAGGGAACAATCAGCCCCAGCATTTT. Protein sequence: CASSLRTGNNQPQHF.